Presented here are 24 T cell receptor beta chains from one specimen sequenced in a study of cytomegalovirus exposure and HLA in healthy donors. A multiplex PCR was run with 60 Vbeta primers and 13 Jbeta primers. Here immunoSEQ multiplex PCR was the method, and the copy in TCRdb shows in-frame clones only, minus some. Of around 140,000 clones listed, 70% to 80% are singletons. Sequenced: PBMCs. The receptors derive from a woman aged 18-30 years in good health and CMV-seropositive.

The chain is built from TRBV19 and TRBJ2-5; 7 bases align to TRBD1. V lost 6 bases and J lost 1; bases outside the gene matches: 2. This CDR3 has 13 amino acids. Germline CDR1 and CDR2: LNHDA and SQIVND (reference sequence). CDR3 amino acids: CASSGTVQETQYF. The DNA for the CDR3 is TGTGCCAGTAGCGGGACAGTCCAAGAGACCCAGTACTTC.

This chain links TRBV2 with TRBJ1-1, with a tentative D call TRBD1 (5 bases). Trimming cost V 0 bases and J 1 base, with 12 bases left between them. The CDR3 has 16 amino acids. The germline CDR1 and CDR2 sequences are SNHLY and FYNNEI. Here the CDR3 DNA reads TGTGCCAGCAGTGAAGCCGAGGGACTTGGGAACACTGAAGCTTTCTTT. Its protein product is CASSEAEGLGNTEAFF. The complete variable domain, with remaining parts taken from reference TRBV2 and TRBJ1-1, reads EPEVTQTPSHQVTQMGQEVILRCVPISNHLYFYWYRQILGQKVEFLVSFYNNEISEKSEIFDDQFSVERPDGSNFTLKIRSTKLEDSAMYFCASSEAEGLGNTEAFFGQGTRLTVV.

The J gene is TRBJ2-7, the V gene TRBV16, with unresolved D. Germline V lookup: CDR1 KGHSY, CDR2 FQNENV. CDR3 length equals 13 residues. With 5 bases removed from V and 0 bases from J, the gap between germline ends came to 8 bases. The CDR3 is CASSAASSYEQYF. CDR3 in DNA: TGTGCCAGCAGCGCAGCGAGCTCCTACGAGCAGTACTTC.

This clone has only a few counts. This chain joins TRBV5-5 and TRBJ2-3, with a tentative D call TRBD2 (5 bases). This CDR3 region has 14 residues. V shed 2 bases and J shed 2 bases, with 9 bases lying between them. The germline V gene has CDR1 SGHKS and CDR2 YYEKEE (reference sequence). CDR3 region: CASSLSGFTDTQYF. The CDR3 DNA reads as TGTGCCAGCAGCTTAAGCGGCTTCACAGATACGCAGTATTTT.

The gene calls are TRBV25-1 and TRBJ1-6; D gene ambiguous. V shed 3 bases and J shed 0 bases, with 3 bases lying between them. Germline CDR1 is MGHDK and CDR2 is SYGVNS. The CDR3 runs 14 residues. CDR3 in amino acids: CASSDSSYNSPLHF. In nucleotides, the CDR3 is TGTGCCAGCAGTGACAGCTCCTATAATTCACCCCTCCACTTT.

The CDR3 here is CASSQESGTGAYEQYF. The DNA for the CDR3 is TGTGCCAGCAGCCAAGAGTCGGGGACGGGGGCCTACGAGCAGTACTTC. The V and J genes are TRBV14 and TRBJ2-7, with D perhaps TRBD2 (6 bases). Germline assignment: CDR1 SGHDN and CDR2 FVKESK. The V and J ends lost 0 bases and 2 bases respectively, with 14 bases between them. This CDR3 is built from 16 residues. The full variable domain, with the rest looked up from reference TRBV14 and TRBJ2-7, is EAGVTQFPSHSVIEKGQTVTLRCDPISGHDNLYWYRRVMGKEIKFLLHFVKESKQDESGMPNNRFLAERTGGTYSTLKVQPAELEDSGVYFCASSQESGTGAYEQYFGPGTRLTVT.

The chain is built from TRBV25-1 and TRBJ2-7; tentatively, D is TRBD1 (6 bases). Per germline, CDR1 MGHDK and CDR2 SYGVNS. The V end lost 2 bases, the J end lost 5 bases, and 10 bases lay between the germline ends. The CDR3 runs to 13 residues. In nucleotides, the CDR3 is TGTGCCAGCAGTGAAGGGGGCAGGAACGAGCAGTACTTC. Protein product: CASSEGGRNEQYF.

The CDR3 sequence is CASSPPEGSGGFNEQFF. CDR3 sequence (DNA): TGTGCCAGCAGCCCACCCGAGGGTAGCGGGGGGTTCAATGAGCAGTTCTTC. The chain joins TRBV7-2 to TRBJ2-1; 10 bases fit TRBD2. From germline, CDR1 is SGHTA and CDR2 FQGNSA. The CDR3 runs 17 residues. Unmatched junction bases numbered 13, after V lost 5 bases and J lost 6 bases.

CDR3 residues: CASVPSVAGNEKLFF. The CDR3, as DNA: TGTGCCAGCGTCCCCAGTGTGGCTGGTAATGAAAAACTGTTTTTT. The J gene is TRBJ1-4, the V gene TRBV28; no clear D. The CDR3 runs 15 residues. Germline V gives CDR1 MDHEN, CDR2 SYDVKM. The V and J ends lost 8 bases and 4 bases respectively, with 17 bases between them.

The chain joins TRBV19 to TRBJ2-7; D possibly corresponds to TRBD2 (5 bases). From germline, CDR1 is LNHDA and CDR2 SQIVND (reference sequence). Deletions cut 3 bases from V and 7 bases from J, with 28 bases between. The CDR3 has 18 amino acids. This CDR3 reads CASSIARGSRDGLREQYF. In nucleotides, the CDR3 is TGTGCCAGTAGTATCGCCAGAGGTTCCCGGGATGGCCTGAGGGAGCAGTACTTC.

The genes are TRBV7-8 and TRBJ1-2; a weak D match, TRBD1 (6 bases). Trimming stripped 1 base from V and 1 base from J, with 13 bases between. The germline gives CDR1 SGHVS, CDR2 FQNEAQ. The CDR3 is 16 amino acids. CDR3 nucleotides: TGTGCCAGCAGCTTAGGGACAGATACCCTTAACTATGGCTACACCTTC. The encoded protein is CASSLGTDTLNYGYTF.

This chain uses TRBV5-1 with TRBJ2-3, with TRBD2 matching over 8 bases. CDR3 length: 16 amino acids. CDR1 SGHRS and CDR2 YFSETQ come from the germline V gene. Losses at the gene ends were 5 bases for V and 6 bases for J; bases not matched to a gene: 14. The CDR3 nucleotides are TGCGCCAGCAGACTCCCACCAGGACTAGCTTCGGATACGCAGTATTTT. Translating it yields CASRLPPGLASDTQYF.

V gene TRBV11-3 combines with J gene TRBJ2-1; D is undetermined. Trimming pared 4 bases from V and 8 bases from J, leaving 12 bases between. Germline V gene lookup returns CDR1 SGHNT and CDR2 YENEEA. The CDR3 extends over 13 amino acids. The CDR3 region has the DNA TGTGCCAGCAGCTCGCCGCCGAACTATGAGCAGTTCTTC. This translates into CASSSPPNYEQFF.

The rearrangement uses TRBV7-2 and TRBJ1-5; TRBD1 agrees at 11 bases. The V segment lost 1 base and the J segment 1 base; nucleotides outside the gene matches: 3. CDR3 length: 17 amino acids. Germline V lookup: CDR1 SGHTA, CDR2 FQGNSA. The CDR3 nucleotides are TGTGCCAGCAGCTTAGTAGGGACAGGGGGAAGCAATCAGCCCCAGCATTTT. Its translation: CASSLVGTGGSNQPQHF.

CDR3 residues: CARTTGEGPDTQYF. The CDR3 bases are TGTGCCAGGACGACAGGGGAGGGCCCAGATACGCAGTATTTT. The rearrangement links TRBV7-9 to TRBJ2-3; tentative D call: TRBD1 (8 bases). Looked up from germline, CDR1 is SEHNR and CDR2 is FQNEAQ (reference sequence). The CDR3 sequence is 14 residues long. Trimming pared 9 bases from V and 4 bases from J, leaving 17 bases between.

The chain joins TRBV10-2 to TRBJ2-2; D remains unclear. V lost 8 bases, J lost 8 bases, and 9 bases lay in between. Germline CDR1 is WSHSY and CDR2 is SAAADI. The CDR3 is made up of 11 amino acids. CDR3 sequence reads: CASHSPGELFF. The CDR3, as DNA: TGCGCCAGCCACTCCCCTGGGGAGCTGTTTTTT.

This chain links TRBV27 with TRBJ2-5, with 7 positions matching TRBD2. With the DNA end fitting TRBJ2-7 better, the J assignment may be wrong. This CDR3 region has 15 residues. The germline V gene has CDR1 MNHEY and CDR2 SMNVEV (reference sequence). In nucleotides, the CDR3 is TGTGCCAGCAGAACCCTCGCAGGCGGGGGCTACGAGCAGTACTTC. This sequence encodes CASRTLAGGGYEQYF.

This clone was seen only once. This chain joins TRBV7-2 and TRBJ2-2; D call uncertain. Germline V gives CDR1 SGHTA, CDR2 FQGNSA. The CDR3 is 15 amino acids. V was cut by 0 bases and J by 1 base, with 6 bases left in between. The CDR3 is CASSLAAMNTGELFF. CDR3 DNA: TGTGCCAGCAGCTTAGCGGCAATGAACACCGGGGAGCTGTTTTTT.

The genes are TRBV7-2 and TRBJ2-3, with 9 bases identical to TRBD2. There are 17 residues in the CDR3. V shed 1 base, J shed 5 bases, and the junction held 10 bases outside the gene matches. The germline V gene encodes CDR1 SGHTA and CDR2 FQGNSA. This CDR3 reads CASSLVSGRGGIDTQYF. The CDR3, as DNA: TGTGCCAGCAGCTTAGTTTCGGGGCGGGGGGGCATAGATACGCAGTATTTT. The full variable domain, rest sourced from reference TRBV7-2 and TRBJ2-3, is GAGVSQSPSNKVTEKGKDVELRCDPISGHTALYWYRQSLGQGLEFLIYFQGNSAPDKSGLPSDRFSAERTGGSVSTLTIQRTQQEDSAVYLCASSLVSGRGGIDTQYFGPGTRLTVL.

The J gene is TRBJ1-6, the V gene TRBV6-1; D remains unclear. The CDR3 contains 13 residues. Trimming cost V 6 bases and J 7 bases, with 10 bases left between them. In germline, CDR1 is MNHNS, CDR2 SASEGT. CDR3 DNA: TGTGCCAGCAGGAGACCGGGGAATTCACCCCTCCACTTT. Protein sequence: CASRRPGNSPLHF.

The chain combines TRBV18 with TRBJ2-2; 8 nucleotides align to TRBD1. This CDR3 spans 16 amino acids. Trimming took 4 bases from V and 0 from J; bases not matched to a gene: 4. Germline values: CDR1 KGHSH, CDR2 LQKENI. CDR3 loop: CASSQMTGANTGELFF. CDR3 in DNA: TGTGCCAGCTCACAGATGACAGGGGCGAACACCGGGGAGCTGTTTTTT.

This chain uses TRBV9 with TRBJ2-3; TRBD1 might be the D (6 bases). The V end was cut by 0 bases, the J end by 1 base, with 15 bases between. This CDR3 spans 17 amino acids. CDR1 is SGDLS and CDR2 is YYNGEE in the germline V gene. The CDR3: CASSVAPQGMGTDTQYF. The CDR3 bases are TGTGCCAGCAGCGTAGCCCCACAGGGAATGGGCACAGATACGCAGTATTTT. Drawing the rest from reference TRBV9 and TRBJ2-3, the complete variable domain is DSGVTQTPKHLITATGQRVTLRCSPRSGDLSVYWYQQSLDQGLQFLIQYYNGEERAKGNILERFSAQQFPDLHSELNLSSLELGDSALYFCASSVAPQGMGTDTQYFGPGTRLTVL.

The rearrangement links TRBV18 to TRBJ1-1; 8 nucleotides line up with TRBD1. Germline V lookup: CDR1 KGHSH, CDR2 LQKENI. After removal of 6 bases from V and 2 bases from J, the junction contained 8 bases not matched to a gene. This CDR3 is 15 amino acids long. CDR3 sequence (DNA): TGTGCCAGCTCGCGACAGGGGTCCTTAAACACTGAAGCTTTCTTT. Residues: CASSRQGSLNTEAFF.

This clone was counted only a few times. The chain uses TRBV7-2 and TRBJ1-1; a weak D match, TRBD1 (6 bases). V lost 3 bases and J 0 bases, leaving 17 bases between the germline ends. This CDR3 is built from 17 residues. Germline V gene data show CDR1 as SGHTA and CDR2 as FQGNSA. Written as DNA, the CDR3 is TGTGCCAGCAGCTTTGACAGGCGGCAGGGTATGAACACTGAAGCTTTCTTT. Translation: CASSFDRRQGMNTEAFF. The full variable domain, its missing parts supplied by reference TRBV7-2 and TRBJ1-1, is GAGVSQSPSNKVTEKGKDVELRCDPISGHTALYWYRQSLGQGLEFLIYFQGNSAPDKSGLPSDRFSAERTGGSVSTLTIQRTQQEDSAVYLCASSFDRRQGMNTEAFFGQGTRLTVV.